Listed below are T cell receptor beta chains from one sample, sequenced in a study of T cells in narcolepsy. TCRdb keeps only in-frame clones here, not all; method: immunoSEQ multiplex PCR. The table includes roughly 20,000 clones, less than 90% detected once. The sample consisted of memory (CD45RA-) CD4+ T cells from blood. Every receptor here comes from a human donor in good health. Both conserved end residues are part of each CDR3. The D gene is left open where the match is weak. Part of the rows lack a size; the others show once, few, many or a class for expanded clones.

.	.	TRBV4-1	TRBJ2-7	CASSHAPGYEQYF	TGCGCCAGCAGCCACGCCCCGGGCTACGAGCAGTACTTC
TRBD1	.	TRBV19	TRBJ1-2	CASSIEGQGYYGYTF	TGTGCCAGTAGTATAGAGGGACAGGGCTACTATGGCTACACCTTC
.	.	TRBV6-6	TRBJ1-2	CASSWTGFYTF	TGTGCCAGCAGTTGGACGGGATTCTACACCTTC
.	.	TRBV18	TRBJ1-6	CASSLAGLRDYNSPLHF	TGTGCCAGCTCACTGGCCGGGTTACGGGACTATAATTCACCCCTCCACTTT
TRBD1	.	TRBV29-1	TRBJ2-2	CSVGTGLPGAGELFF	TGCAGCGTTGGGACAGGCCTCCCTGGGGCCGGGGAGCTGTTTTTT
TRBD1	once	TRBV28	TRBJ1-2	CASSLLGGASYTF	TGTGCCAGCAGTTTACTAGGGGGCGCAAGCTACACCTTC
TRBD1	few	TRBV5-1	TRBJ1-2	CASSLNADRVGGYTF	TGCGCCAGCAGCTTGAACGCCGACAGGGTGGGAGGCTACACCTTC
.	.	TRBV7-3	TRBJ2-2	CASSLWSNTGELFF	TGTGCCAGCAGCTTATGGAGTAACACCGGGGAGCTGTTTTTT
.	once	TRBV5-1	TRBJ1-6	CASSLGRALSDSPLHF	TGCGCCAGCAGCTTGGGCAGGGCTCTCTCCGATTCACCCCTCCACTTT
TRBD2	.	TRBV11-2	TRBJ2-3	CASSLGGLAGVGDTQYF	TGTGCCAGCAGCTTAGGGGGACTAGCGGGAGTAGGAGATACGCAGTATTTT
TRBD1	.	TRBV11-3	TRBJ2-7	CASSHSGTGAWAVEQYF	TGTGCCAGCAGCCATTCCGGCACAGGGGCCTGGGCTGTCGAGCAGTACTTC
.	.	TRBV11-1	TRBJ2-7	CASSPPPASNEQYF	TGTGCCAGCAGCCCCCCCCCAGCCAGCAACGAGCAGTACTTC
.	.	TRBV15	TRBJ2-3	CATSRGGGKSTDTQYF	TGTGCCACCAGCAGAGGGGGCGGGAAGAGTACAGATACGCAGTATTTT
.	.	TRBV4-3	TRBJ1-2	CASSQRATGGYTF	TGCGCCAGCAGCCAACGGGCCACTGGTGGCTACACCTTC
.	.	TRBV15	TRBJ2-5	CATSRDVETQYF	TGTGCCACCAGCAGAGATGTTGAGACCCAGTACTTC
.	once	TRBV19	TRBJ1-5	CASVREALSNQPQHF	TGTGCCAGTGTCAGGGAGGCCCTTAGCAATCAGCCCCAGCATTTT
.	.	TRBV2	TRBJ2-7	CASSAAVGTTQKYF	TGTGCCAGCAGTGCGGCGGTGGGGACCACCCAGAAGTACTTC
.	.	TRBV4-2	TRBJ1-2	CASSFSGTKGYTF	TGTGCCAGCAGCTTCTCCGGGACTAAGGGCTACACCTTC
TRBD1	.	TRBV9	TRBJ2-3	CASSVGRGRQGAEDTQYF	TGTGCCAGCAGCGTGGGCCGTGGGAGACAGGGGGCCGAAGATACGCAGTATTTT
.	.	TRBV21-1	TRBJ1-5	CASSKESGQRVQGAGNQPQHF	TGTGCCAGCAGCAAAGAATCCGGACAAAGGGTACAGGGGGCTGGCAATCAGCCCCAGCATTTT
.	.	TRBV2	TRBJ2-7	CASGQGTYEQYF	TGTGCCAGCGGGCAGGGGACCTACGAGCAGTACTTC
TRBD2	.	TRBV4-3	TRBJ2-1	CASSQDPQGAGVYNEQFF	TGCGCCAGCAGCCAAGATCCCCAGGGAGCGGGGGTTTACAATGAGCAGTTCTTC
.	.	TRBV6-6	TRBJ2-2	CASSSAGSLNTGELFF	TGTGCCAGCAGTTCCGCGGGTAGCTTAAACACCGGGGAGCTGTTTTTT
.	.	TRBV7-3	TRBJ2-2	CASTPDLYTGELFF	TGTGCCAGCACCCCGGACCTATACACCGGGGAGCTGTTTTTT
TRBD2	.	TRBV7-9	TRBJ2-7	CASSGGGEQYF	TGTGCCAGCAGCGGCGGGGGGGAGCAGTACTTC
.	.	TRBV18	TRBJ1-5	CASSDRTNQPQHF	TGTGCCAGCTCAGACAGGACTAATCAGCCCCAGCATTTT
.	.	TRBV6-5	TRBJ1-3	CASRDSSGNTIYF	TGTGCCAGCAGGGACAGCTCTGGAAACACCATATATTTT
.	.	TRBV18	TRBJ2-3	CASSPPFPDTQYF	TGTGCCAGCTCACCACCTTTCCCAGATACGCAGTATTTT
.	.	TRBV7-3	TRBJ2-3	CASSLTAHPTDTQYF	TGTGCCAGCAGCTTAACTGCCCATCCCACAGATACGCAGTATTTT
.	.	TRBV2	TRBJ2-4	CASTYLLSEGLAKNIQYF	TGTGCCAGCACTTACCTACTTTCGGAGGGACTAGCCAAAAACATTCAGTACTTC
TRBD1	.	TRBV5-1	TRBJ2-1	CASSKTGGWDEQFF	TGCGCCAGCAGTAAGACAGGGGGATGGGATGAGCAGTTCTTC
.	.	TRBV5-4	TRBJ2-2	CASSYRDTTGELFF	TGTGCCAGCAGCTACCGGGACACCACCGGGGAGCTGTTTTTT
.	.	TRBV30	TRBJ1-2	CAWRGVGGYYGYTF	TGTGCCTGGCGTGGGGTGGGGGGCTACTATGGCTACACCTTC
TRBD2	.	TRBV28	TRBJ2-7	CASSRGGSYEQYF	TGTGCCAGCAGTCGGGGGGGAAGCTACGAGCAGTACTTC
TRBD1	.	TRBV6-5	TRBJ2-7	CASGDRGYEQYF	TGTGCCAGCGGGGACAGGGGCTACGAGCAGTACTTC
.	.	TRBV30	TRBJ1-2	CAWSGRNDGYTF	TGTGCCTGGAGTGGCAGGAACGATGGCTACACCTTC
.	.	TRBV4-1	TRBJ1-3	CASSQEGRTYRNTIYF	TGCGCCAGCAGCCAAGAGGGTAGGACCTACAGAAACACCATATATTTT
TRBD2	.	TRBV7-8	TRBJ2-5	CASSLSGAETQYF	TGTGCCAGCAGCTTAAGCGGGGCGGAGACCCAGTACTTC
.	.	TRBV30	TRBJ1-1	CAWGLRTEAFF	TGTGCCTGGGGCCTACGGACTGAAGCTTTCTTT
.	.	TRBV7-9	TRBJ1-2	CASSLQGLNYGYTF	TGTGCCAGCAGCTTACAGGGATTAAACTATGGCTACACCTTC
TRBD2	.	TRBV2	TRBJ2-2	CASSPTSGRTTGELFF	TGTGCCAGCAGTCCTACTAGCGGGAGGACCACCGGGGAGCTGTTTTTT
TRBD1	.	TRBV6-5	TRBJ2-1	CASSTGTGGNEQFF	TGTGCCAGCAGCACCGGGACAGGAGGCAATGAGCAGTTCTTC
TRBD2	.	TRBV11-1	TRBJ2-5	CASREASGGRASQETQYF	TGTGCCAGCAGAGAGGCCTCGGGCGGGAGGGCCTCACAAGAGACCCAGTACTTC
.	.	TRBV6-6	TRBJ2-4	CASSYGGSAKNIQYF	TGTGCCAGCAGTTACGGGGGATCGGCCAAAAACATTCAGTACTTC
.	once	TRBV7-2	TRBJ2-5	CASRGVGQSGTQYF	TGCGCCAGCAGGGGGGTCGGCCAATCAGGGACCCAGTACTTC
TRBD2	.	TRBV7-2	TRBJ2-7	CASSLDLAGGNEQYF	TGTGCCAGCAGCTTAGACCTAGCGGGGGGCAACGAGCAGTACTTC
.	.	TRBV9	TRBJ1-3	CASSVVAGIPDSGNTIYF	TGTGCCAGCAGCGTAGTGGCAGGGATACCCGACTCTGGAAACACCATATATTTT
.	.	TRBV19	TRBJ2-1	CASSVSGASTGEQFF	TGTGCCAGTAGTGTCTCCGGGGCCTCCACAGGTGAGCAGTTCTTC
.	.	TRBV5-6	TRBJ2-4	CASSFYTGRLAKNIQYF	TGTGCCAGCAGCTTTTATACAGGGAGACTAGCCAAAAACATTCAGTACTTC
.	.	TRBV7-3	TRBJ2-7	CASTNDRTKMAFSYEQYF	TGTGCCAGCACCAACGACAGGACCAAGATGGCGTTCTCCTACGAGCAGTACTTC
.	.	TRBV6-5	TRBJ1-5	CASSVQHSGNQPQHF	TGTGCCAGCAGTGTCCAACATTCGGGCAATCAGCCCCAGCATTTT
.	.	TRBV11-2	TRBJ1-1	CASAGQGWTEAFF	TGTGCCAGCGCTGGGCAGGGCTGGACTGAAGCTTTCTTT
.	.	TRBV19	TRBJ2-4	CATSGAAVAKNIQYF	TGTGCCACCTCCGGGGCCGCAGTAGCCAAAAACATTCAGTACTTC
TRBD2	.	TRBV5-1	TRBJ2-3	CASSLVPSGRGSTDTQYF	TGCGCCAGCAGCTTGGTACCTAGCGGGAGAGGTAGCACAGATACGCAGTATTTT
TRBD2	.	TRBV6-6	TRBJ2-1	CASSYSSNGRAKEQFF	TGTGCCAGCAGTTACTCCTCCAACGGGAGGGCCAAAGAGCAGTTCTTC